The 23 T cell receptor beta chains listed next were all sequenced from one sample in a study of blood T cell repertoires in COVID-19. Here immunoSEQ multiplex PCR was the method, and the copy in TCRdb shows in-frame clones only, minus some. The sample gives about 320,000 clones, 86% of which show up once; around 1.7% is in the top ten. What was sequenced was peripheral blood. The receptors were sampled from a woman between 45 and 60 years old with acute or convalescent COVID-19.

V and J are TRBV28 and TRBJ2-1, with 7 bases matching TRBD1. Germline values: CDR1 MDHEN, CDR2 SYDVKM. V shed 2 bases, J shed 4 bases, and the junction held 8 bases outside the gene matches. This CDR3 region has 16 residues. CDR3 residues: CASSLHRGLGYNEQFF. The CDR3 nucleotides are TGTGCCAGCAGTTTACACAGGGGATTGGGGTACAATGAGCAGTTCTTC.

This clone was detected only once. At one boundary the junction diverges from the germline segment, which might be a read error. The gene calls are TRBV7-2 and TRBJ2-7, with a weak D call TRBD2 (6 bases). The germline gives CDR1 SGHTA, CDR2 FQGNSA. CDR3 length: 13 residues. The DNA of the CDR3 is TGTGCCAGCAGCCCACGGGGGTGGGACCCCGCTTCTTTC. This codes for CASSPRGWDPASF.

The rearrangement joins TRBV27 to TRBJ1-5; 7 bases line up with TRBD1. Germline assignment: CDR1 MNHEY and CDR2 SMNVEV (reference sequence). V shed 6 bases, J shed 4 bases, and the junction held 9 bases outside the gene matches. This CDR3 contains 15 residues. DNA of the CDR3: TGTGCCAGCAGCCGGACAGGTCTTTGGAATCAGCCCCAGCATTTT. Its translation: CASSRTGLWNQPQHF.

The rearrangement links TRBV6-2 or TRBV6-3 to TRBJ2-3, with unresolved D. V lost 5 bases to trimming and J lost 4 bases, with 10 bases between them. The CDR3 loop spans 13 amino acids. Germline V gene lookup returns CDR1 MNHEY and CDR2 SVGEGT. In nucleotides, the CDR3 is TGTGCCAGCAGTACTCCGGTAGCAGATACGCAGTATTTT. It encodes CASSTPVADTQYF.

This chain joins TRBV27 and TRBJ1-1; D uncertain. The CDR3 has 15 amino acids. V lost 0 bases and J lost 0, with 8 bases in between. Germline CDR1 and CDR2: MNHEY and SMNVEV (reference sequence). The CDR3 nucleotides read TGTGCCAGCAGTTTATCGTGGCAGATGAACACTGAAGCTTTCTTT. Protein product: CASSLSWQMNTEAFF.

The chain combines TRBV14 with TRBJ1-2, with TRBD1 matching 8 bases. V lost 2 bases to trimming and J lost 14 bases; unmatched junction nucleotides: 7. CDR3 size: 12 residues. Germline V gene data show CDR1 as SGHDN and CDR2 as FVKESK. The CDR3 bases are TGTGCCAGCAGCCAATCTACAGGGGGGGGAACCTTC. This sequence encodes CASSQSTGGGTF.

This chain connects TRBV3-1 (or the pseudogene TRBV3-2) to TRBJ2-3; perhaps TRBD1 as D (6 bases). Trimming removed 6 bases from V and 4 bases from J, with 11 bases in between. The V gene's germline CDR1 is LGHDT and CDR2 YNNKEL (reference sequence). CDR3 length: 13 residues. In nucleotides, the CDR3 is TGTGCCAGCAGTATAAGGACAGCAGATACGCAGTATTTT. This sequence encodes CASSIRTADTQYF.

This clone was recorded once. The J gene is TRBJ2-7, the V gene TRBV28, with 7 bases lining up with TRBD1. This CDR3 is 14 amino acids long. Germline V CDR1 and CDR2: MDHEN, SYDVKM. V was pared by 6 bases and J by 0 bases, with 5 bases of the junction left unmatched. For the CDR3, the DNA is TGTGCCAGCAGCTCCGGGACAGACTCCTACGAGCAGTACTTC. Translated: CASSSGTDSYEQYF.

The chain recombines TRBV10-3 with TRBJ2-3, with D tentatively TRBD2 (5 bases). V lost 10 bases and J lost 4, with 21 bases in between. The CDR3 length is 15 residues. CDR1 is ENHRY and CDR2 is SYGVKD in the germline V gene. The CDR3: CATTTPGLASDTQYF. The CDR3 DNA sequence: TGTGCCACCACCACCCCCGGTCTAGCCTCAGATACGCAGTATTTT.

The chain uses TRBV5-6 and TRBJ2-1, with D hard to call. Trimming stripped 4 bases from V and 0 bases from J, with 11 bases between. CDR1 and CDR2 (germline): SGHDT, YYEEEE. This CDR3 spans 15 amino acids. CDR3: CASSPGWISYNEQFF. The DNA of the CDR3 is TGTGCCAGCAGCCCGGGTTGGATCTCCTACAATGAGCAGTTCTTC.

There are a few counts of this clone. The CDR3 DNA follows: TGTGCCAGCACCCCCTTACAGCGGACTTACACCGGGGAGCTGTTTTTT. Its protein is CASTPLQRTYTGELFF. The rearrangement uses TRBV6-2 or TRBV6-3 and TRBJ2-2; perhaps TRBD2 as D (5 bases). The V end was cut by 7 bases, the J end by 3 bases, with 18 bases between. This CDR3 comprises 16 residues. Germline CDR1 reads MNHEY; CDR2 reads SVGEGT.

J is TRBJ2-1 and V is TRBV4-1; 9 bases line up with TRBD2. CDR3 length equals 16 residues. V lost 3 bases, J lost 5 bases, and 8 bases stayed unmatched. CDR1 and CDR2 from the germline V gene are MGHRA and YSYEKL. CDR3 loop: CASSHSAGGLNNEQFF. The CDR3 nucleotides read TGCGCCAGCAGCCACTCAGCGGGAGGACTAAACAATGAGCAGTTCTTC.

The chain uses TRBV27 and TRBJ2-1; TRBD2 matches at 8 bases. CDR3 size: 15 residues. V was clipped by 2 bases and J by 4 bases; unmatched bases: 4. The germline V gene has CDR1 MNHEY and CDR2 SMNVEV (reference sequence). This chain's CDR3 is CASSLGLAEYNEQFF. CDR3 sequence (DNA): TGTGCCAGCAGTTTAGGACTAGCCGAGTACAATGAGCAGTTCTTC.

This chain joins TRBV2 and TRBJ2-7, with a possible D match to TRBD2 (6 bases). Deletions cut 2 bases from V and 2 bases from J, with 10 bases between. Germline values: CDR1 SNHLY, CDR2 FYNNEI. The CDR3 spans 14 residues. CDR3 residues: CASSETSSAYEQYF. In DNA, the CDR3 is TGTGCCAGCAGTGAAACTAGCAGCGCCTACGAGCAGTACTTC.

The genes are TRBV3-1 (or the pseudogene TRBV3-2) and TRBJ2-1, with 7 bases identical to TRBD2. This CDR3 region has 18 residues. The germline CDR1 and CDR2 sequences are LGHDT and YNNKEL (reference sequence). The trim removed 4 bases at V and 2 bases at J, leaving 14 bases unmatched. CDR3 amino acids: CASSRRGVGGRAYNEQFF. The CDR3 nucleotides are TGTGCCAGCAGCCGTCGGGGGGTGGGAGGTCGGGCCTACAATGAGCAGTTCTTC.

V gene TRBV7-9 combines with J gene TRBJ1-6, with 8 bases matching TRBD1. Germline CDR1 reads SEHNR; CDR2 reads FQNEAQ (reference sequence). The CDR3 is 15 residues long. The V gene end was trimmed by 5 bases and the J gene end by 5 bases; junction bases not matched to a gene: 5. The CDR3 nucleotides read TGTGCCAGCAGCGGACGGACAGGGAATAATTCACCCCTCCACTTT. This encodes CASSGRTGNNSPLHF.

This chain connects TRBV5-1 to TRBJ1-5; D ambiguous. Germline CDR1 reads SGHRS; CDR2 reads YFSETQ. The CDR3 has 13 residues. V was cut by 0 bases and J by 11 bases, with 12 bases left in between. As DNA, the CDR3 is TGCGCCAGCAGCTTGGGTGCACAATCAGCCCAGCATTTT. It is translated as CASSLGAQSAQHF.

J is TRBJ2-7 and V is TRBV7-3, with 10 bases identical to TRBD2. V was clipped by 0 bases and J by 5 bases; unmatched bases: 7. This CDR3 spans 16 amino acids. The V gene's germline CDR1 is SGHTA and CDR2 FQGTGA. The DNA for the CDR3 is TGTGCCAGCAGCTTAACCCTTCTAGCGGGAGAAGACGAGCAGTACTTC. It codes for CASSLTLLAGEDEQYF.

The chain joins TRBV27 to TRBJ2-3; 8 bases map to TRBD2. V shed 4 bases, J shed 0 bases, and the junction held 3 bases outside the gene matches. The CDR3 loop spans 15 amino acids. CDR1 and CDR2 (germline): MNHEY, SMNVEV (reference sequence). The CDR3 DNA is TGTGCCAGCAGTTCGGGAGGGCCTAGCACAGATACGCAGTATTTT. This translates into CASSSGGPSTDTQYF.

The gene calls are TRBV27 and TRBJ2-3, with D possibly matching TRBD2 (6 bases). The CDR3 contains 16 residues. Germline V lookup: CDR1 MNHEY, CDR2 SMNVEV (reference sequence). Trimming cost V 6 bases and J 0 bases, with 16 bases left between them. CDR3: CASRANARGSTDTQYF. DNA of the CDR3: TGTGCCAGCAGGGCAAATGCGCGGGGTAGCACAGATACGCAGTATTTT.

The rearrangement links TRBV2 to TRBJ2-1, with 10 bases that match TRBD2. Per germline, CDR1 SNHLY and CDR2 FYNNEI. The CDR3 has 16 residues. The trim removed 6 bases at V and 0 bases at J, leaving 5 bases unmatched. The CDR3 DNA reads as TGTGCCAGCAGCTTTTCTAGCGGGAGCTCCTACAATGAGCAGTTCTTC. It codes for CASSFSSGSSYNEQFF. Full variable domain (outside the CDR3, taken from reference TRBV2 and TRBJ2-1): EPEVTQTPSHQVTQMGQEVILRCVPISNHLYFYWYRQILGQKVEFLVSFYNNEISEKSEIFDDQFSVERPDGSNFTLKIRSTKLEDSAMYFCASSFSSGSSYNEQFFGPGTRLTVL.

The V call is TRBV3-1 (or the pseudogene TRBV3-2), the J call TRBJ1-2; 7 nucleotides align to TRBD1. Germline CDR1 and CDR2: LGHDT and YNNKEL (reference sequence). Losses at the gene ends were 6 bases for V and 7 bases for J; bases not matched to a gene: 8. This CDR3 comprises 13 residues. The CDR3 sequence: CASRADRVPGYTF. In nucleotides, the CDR3 is TGTGCCAGCAGGGCCGACAGGGTTCCTGGCTACACCTTC.

V is TRBV27 and J is TRBJ2-1; D is perhaps TRBD1 (6 bases). The CDR3 covers 14 residues. V was pared by 5 bases and J by 7 bases, with 15 bases between. Germline V gene lookup returns CDR1 MNHEY and CDR2 SMNVEV (reference sequence). CDR3 nucleotide sequence: TGTGCCAGCAGTACCTCGACAGGCCCTAATGAGCAGTTCTTC. It is translated as CASSTSTGPNEQFF.